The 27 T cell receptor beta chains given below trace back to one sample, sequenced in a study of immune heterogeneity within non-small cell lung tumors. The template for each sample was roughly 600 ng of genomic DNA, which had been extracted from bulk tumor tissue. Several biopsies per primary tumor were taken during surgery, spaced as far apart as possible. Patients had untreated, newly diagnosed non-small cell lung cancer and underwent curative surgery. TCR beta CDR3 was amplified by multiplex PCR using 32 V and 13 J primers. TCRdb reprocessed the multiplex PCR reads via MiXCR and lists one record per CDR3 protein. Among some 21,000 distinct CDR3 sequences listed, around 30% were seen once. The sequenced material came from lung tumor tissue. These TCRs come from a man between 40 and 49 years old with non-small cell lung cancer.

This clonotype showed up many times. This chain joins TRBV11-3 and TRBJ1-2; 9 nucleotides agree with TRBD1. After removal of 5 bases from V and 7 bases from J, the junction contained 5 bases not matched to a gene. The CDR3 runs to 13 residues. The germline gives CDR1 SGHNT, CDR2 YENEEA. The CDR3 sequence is CASSAGTGIGYTF. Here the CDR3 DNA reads TGTGCCAGCAGCGCGGGGACAGGGATTGGCTACACCTTC.

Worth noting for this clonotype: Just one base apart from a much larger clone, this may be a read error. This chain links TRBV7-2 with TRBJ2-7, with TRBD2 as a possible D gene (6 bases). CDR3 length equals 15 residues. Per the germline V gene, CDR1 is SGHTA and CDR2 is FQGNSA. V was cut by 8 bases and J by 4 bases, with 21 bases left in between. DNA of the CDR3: TGTGCCAGCGGCCACTGGGGGAGCGGGTTGTACGAGCAGTACTTC. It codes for CASGHWGSGLYEQYF. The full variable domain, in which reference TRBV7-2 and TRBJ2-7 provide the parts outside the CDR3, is GAGVSQSPSNKVTEKGKDVELRCDPISGHTALYWYRQSLGQGLEFLIYFQGNSAPDKSGLPSDRFSAERTGGSVSTLTIQRTQQEDSAVYLCASGHWGSGLYEQYFGPGTRLTVT.

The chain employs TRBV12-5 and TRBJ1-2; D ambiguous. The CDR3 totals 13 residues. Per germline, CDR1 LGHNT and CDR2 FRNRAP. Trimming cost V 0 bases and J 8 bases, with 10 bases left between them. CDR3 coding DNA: TGTGCTAGTGGTTTGGTCCTCCTATGGGGCTACACCTTC. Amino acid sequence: CASGLVLLWGYTF.

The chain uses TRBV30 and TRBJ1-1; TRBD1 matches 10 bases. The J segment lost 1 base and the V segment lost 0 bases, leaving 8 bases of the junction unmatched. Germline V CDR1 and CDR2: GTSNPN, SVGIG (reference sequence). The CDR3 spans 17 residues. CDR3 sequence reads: CAWSVWTGGEANTEAFF. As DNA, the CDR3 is TGTGCCTGGAGTGTATGGACAGGGGGGGAGGCGAACACTGAAGCTTTCTTT.

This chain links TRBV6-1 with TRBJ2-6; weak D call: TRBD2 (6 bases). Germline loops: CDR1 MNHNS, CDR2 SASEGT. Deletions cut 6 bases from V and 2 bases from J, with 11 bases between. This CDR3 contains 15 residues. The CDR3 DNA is TGTGCCAGCAGGATGGGGGGAACTGGGGCCAACGTCCTGACTTTC. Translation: CASRMGGTGANVLTF.

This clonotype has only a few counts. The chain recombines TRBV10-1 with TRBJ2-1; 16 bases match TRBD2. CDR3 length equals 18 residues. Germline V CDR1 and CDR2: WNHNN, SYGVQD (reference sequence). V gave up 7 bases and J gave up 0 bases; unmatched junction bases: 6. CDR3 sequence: CASKPGLAGGSSYNEQFF. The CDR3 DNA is TGCGCCAGCAAACCGGGACTAGCGGGAGGGAGCTCCTACAATGAGCAGTTCTTC.

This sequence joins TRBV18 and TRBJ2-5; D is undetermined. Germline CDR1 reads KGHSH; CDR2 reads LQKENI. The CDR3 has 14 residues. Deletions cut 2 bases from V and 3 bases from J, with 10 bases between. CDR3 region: CASSPSSSKETQYF. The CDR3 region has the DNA TGTGCCAGCTCACCATCCTCCAGTAAAGAGACCCAGTACTTC.

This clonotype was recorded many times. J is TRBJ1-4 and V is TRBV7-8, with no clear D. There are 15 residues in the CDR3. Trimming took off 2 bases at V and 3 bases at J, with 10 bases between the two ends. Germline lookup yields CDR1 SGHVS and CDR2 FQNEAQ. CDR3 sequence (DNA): TGTGCCAGCAGCTTAACCGGGCCGGCTAATGAAAAACTGTTTTTT. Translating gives CASSLTGPANEKLFF.

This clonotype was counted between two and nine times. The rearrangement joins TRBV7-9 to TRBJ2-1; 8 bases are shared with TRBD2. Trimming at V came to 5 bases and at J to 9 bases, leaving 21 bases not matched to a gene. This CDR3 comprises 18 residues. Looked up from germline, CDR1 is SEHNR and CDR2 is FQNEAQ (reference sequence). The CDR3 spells CASSGVGILREGFGEQFF. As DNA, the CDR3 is TGTGCCAGCAGCGGGGTCGGTATCCTTCGGGAGGGCTTTGGTGAGCAGTTCTTC.

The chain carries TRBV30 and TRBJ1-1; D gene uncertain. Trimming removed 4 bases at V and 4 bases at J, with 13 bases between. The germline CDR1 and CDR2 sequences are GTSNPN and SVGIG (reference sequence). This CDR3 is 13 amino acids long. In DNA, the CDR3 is TGTGCCTGGATCGACCCCTGGGGCACTGAAGCTTTCTTT. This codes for CAWIDPWGTEAFF.

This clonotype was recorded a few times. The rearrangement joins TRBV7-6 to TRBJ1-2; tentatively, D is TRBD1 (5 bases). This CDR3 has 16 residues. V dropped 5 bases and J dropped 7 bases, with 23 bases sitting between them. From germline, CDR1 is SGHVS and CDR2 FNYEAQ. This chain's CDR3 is CASSLTVQAPGGGYTF. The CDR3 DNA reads TGTGCCAGCAGCCTAACGGTACAGGCTCCGGGAGGTGGCTACACCTTC.

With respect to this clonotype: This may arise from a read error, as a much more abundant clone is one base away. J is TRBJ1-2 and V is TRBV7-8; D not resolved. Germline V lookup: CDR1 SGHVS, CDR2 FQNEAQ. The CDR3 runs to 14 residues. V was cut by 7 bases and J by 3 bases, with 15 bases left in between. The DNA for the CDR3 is TGTGCCAGCATCCCCCTGGACGTTTACTATGGCTACACCTTC. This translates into CASIPLDVYYGYTF.

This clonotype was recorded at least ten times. The DNA for the CDR3 is TGTGCCAGCAGTGTAACTAGCGGGAGTATAAATGAGCAGTTCTTC. Its translation is CASSVTSGSINEQFF. The rearrangement joins TRBV6-1 to TRBJ2-1; TRBD2 matches at 11 bases. The germline V gene has CDR1 MNHNS and CDR2 SASEGT. The CDR3 covers 15 residues. J gave up 7 bases and V 4 bases, and 6 bases lay outside the gene matches.

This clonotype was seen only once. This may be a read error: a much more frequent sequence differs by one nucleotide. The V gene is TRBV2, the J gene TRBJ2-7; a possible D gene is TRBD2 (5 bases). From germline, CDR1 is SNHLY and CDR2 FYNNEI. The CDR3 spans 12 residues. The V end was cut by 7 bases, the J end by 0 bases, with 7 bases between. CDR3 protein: CASTEGSYEQYF. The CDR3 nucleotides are TGTGCCAGCACTGAGGGCTCCTACGAGCAGTACTTC.

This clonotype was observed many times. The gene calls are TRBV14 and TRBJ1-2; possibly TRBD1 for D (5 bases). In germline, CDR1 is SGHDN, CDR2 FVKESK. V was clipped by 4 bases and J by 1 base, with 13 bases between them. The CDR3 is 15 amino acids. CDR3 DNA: TGTGCCAGCAGCCCAGAGCCGGGACTTAACTATGGCTACACCTTC. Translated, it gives CASSPEPGLNYGYTF. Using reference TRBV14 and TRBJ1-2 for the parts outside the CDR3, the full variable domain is EAGVTQFPSHSVIEKGQTVTLRCDPISGHDNLYWYRRVMGKEIKFLLHFVKESKQDESGMPNNRFLAERTGGTYSTLKVQPAELEDSGVYFCASSPEPGLNYGYTFGSGTRLTVV.

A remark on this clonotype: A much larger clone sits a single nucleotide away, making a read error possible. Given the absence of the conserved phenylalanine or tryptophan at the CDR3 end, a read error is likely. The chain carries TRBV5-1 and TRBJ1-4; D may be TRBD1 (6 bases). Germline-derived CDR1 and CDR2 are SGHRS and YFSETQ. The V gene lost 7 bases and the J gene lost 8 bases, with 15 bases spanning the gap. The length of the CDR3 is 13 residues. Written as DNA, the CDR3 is TGCGCCAGCCTTCGGACAGCGGACGAAAAACTGTTTCTT. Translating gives CASLRTADEKLFL.

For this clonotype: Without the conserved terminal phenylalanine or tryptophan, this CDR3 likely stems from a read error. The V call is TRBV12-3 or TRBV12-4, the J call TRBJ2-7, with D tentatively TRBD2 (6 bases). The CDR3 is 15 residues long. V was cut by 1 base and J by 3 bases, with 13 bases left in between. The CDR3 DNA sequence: TGTGCCAGCAGTTTAGGCGGGGTCCGTCGCTACGAGCAGTACCTC. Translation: CASSLGGVRRYEQYL.

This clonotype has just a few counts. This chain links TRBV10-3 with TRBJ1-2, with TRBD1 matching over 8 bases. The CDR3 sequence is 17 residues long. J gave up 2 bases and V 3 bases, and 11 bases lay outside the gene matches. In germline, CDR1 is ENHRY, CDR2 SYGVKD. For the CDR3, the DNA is TGTGCCATCAGTGAAGGTTGGGACAGGTCCTCGAACTATGGCTACACCTTC. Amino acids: CAISEGWDRSSNYGYTF.

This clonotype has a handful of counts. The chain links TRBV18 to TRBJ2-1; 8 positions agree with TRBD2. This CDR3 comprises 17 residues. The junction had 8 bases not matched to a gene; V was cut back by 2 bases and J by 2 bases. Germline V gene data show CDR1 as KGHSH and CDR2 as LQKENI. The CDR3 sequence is CASSPVAGRAAYNEQFF. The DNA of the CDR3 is TGTGCCAGCTCACCAGTAGCGGGGAGGGCGGCCTACAATGAGCAGTTCTTC.

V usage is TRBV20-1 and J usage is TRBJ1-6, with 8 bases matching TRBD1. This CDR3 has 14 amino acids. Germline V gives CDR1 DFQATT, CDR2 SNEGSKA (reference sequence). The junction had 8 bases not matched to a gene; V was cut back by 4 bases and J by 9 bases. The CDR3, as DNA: TGCAGTGCTATCCCGACAGGGGAGAGTTCACCCCTCCACTTT. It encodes CSAIPTGESSPLHF.

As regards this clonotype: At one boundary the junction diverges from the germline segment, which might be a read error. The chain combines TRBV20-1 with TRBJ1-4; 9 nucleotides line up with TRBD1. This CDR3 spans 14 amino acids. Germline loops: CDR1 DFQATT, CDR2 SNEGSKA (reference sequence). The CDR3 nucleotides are TGCAGTGCTCCCATCTTGACAGGGGGGGAAAAACTGCTTTTT. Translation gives CSAPILTGGEKLLF.

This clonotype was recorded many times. CDR3 protein: CAISESGNSRSGYTF. The DNA for the CDR3 is TGTGCCATCAGTGAGTCCGGGAACAGCCGATCTGGCTACACCTTC. V usage is TRBV10-3 and J usage is TRBJ1-2; D not certain. The CDR3 sequence is 15 residues long. Germline V gene lookup returns CDR1 ENHRY and CDR2 SYGVKD. The V gene lost 0 bases and the J gene lost 7 bases, with 15 bases spanning the gap.

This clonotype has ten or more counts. The CDR3 DNA reads as TGTGCCAGCAGTTACTCCTACTCTGGGGCCAACGTCCTGACTTTC. It codes for CASSYSYSGANVLTF. This chain uses TRBV6-5 with TRBJ2-6; D remains unclear. The CDR3 totals 15 residues. CDR1 is MNHEY and CDR2 is SVGAGI in the germline V gene. The V and J ends lost 0 bases and 0 bases respectively, with 3 bases between them.

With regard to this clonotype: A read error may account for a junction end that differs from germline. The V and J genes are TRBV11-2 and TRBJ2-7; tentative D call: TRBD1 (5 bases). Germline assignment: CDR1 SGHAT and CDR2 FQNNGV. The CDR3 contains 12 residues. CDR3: CARSLVQDEQHF. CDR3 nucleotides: TGTGCCAGAAGCTTAGTACAGGACGAGCAGCACTTC.

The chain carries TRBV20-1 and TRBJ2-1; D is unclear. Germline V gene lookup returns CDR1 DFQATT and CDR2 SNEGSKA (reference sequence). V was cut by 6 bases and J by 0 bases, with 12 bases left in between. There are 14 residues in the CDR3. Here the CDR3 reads CSAIHGSSYNEQFF. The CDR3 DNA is TGCAGTGCCATCCACGGAAGCTCCTACAATGAGCAGTTCTTC.

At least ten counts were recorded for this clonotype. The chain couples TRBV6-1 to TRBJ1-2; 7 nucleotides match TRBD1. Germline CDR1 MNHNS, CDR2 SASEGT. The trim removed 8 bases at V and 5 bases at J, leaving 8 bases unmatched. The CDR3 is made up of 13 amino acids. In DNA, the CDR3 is TGTGCCAGCGGCCGGGGACAGCTTTATGGCTACACCTTC. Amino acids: CASGRGQLYGYTF.

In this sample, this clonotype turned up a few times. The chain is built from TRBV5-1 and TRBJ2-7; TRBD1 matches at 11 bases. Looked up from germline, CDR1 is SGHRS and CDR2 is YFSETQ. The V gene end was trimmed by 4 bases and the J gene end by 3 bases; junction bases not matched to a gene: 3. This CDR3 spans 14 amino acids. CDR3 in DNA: TGCGCCAGCAGCGGGGGACAGGGGGTCTACGAGCAGTACTTC. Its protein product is CASSGGQGVYEQYF.